This TCR beta chain derives from a study of lymphopenia after photon versus proton radiotherapy. Whole-study results and caveats: Authors raise, but do not show, better survival with proton therapy. Photon-treated patients lost naive T cells and TCR diversity; proton-treated stayed stable. After the lymphocyte nadir, photon-treated repertoires showed oligoclonal expansion, especially of CD8+ Temra cells.

As for this clone: The antigen is undetermined.

With V trimmed by 4 bases and J by 6 bases, 12 bases remained unmatched. There are 15 residues in the CDR3. Germline-derived CDR1 and CDR2 are SGHTS and YDEGEE. Clones were read by immunoSEQ multiplex PCR, and TCRdb kept only the in-frame ones, dropping some. Of about 8,300 clones in the sample, 80% to 90% were seen once. Sequences were derived from peripheral blood, sampled from a patient treated with photon-based radiotherapy. The clonotype comes from an elderly man with cholangiocarcinoma. The J gene is TRBJ1-1, the V gene TRBV5-8; 7 bases agree with TRBD1. CDR3 sequence (DNA): TGTGCCAGCAGCCGCCCAGGGACAGCTACGGCTGAAGCTTTCTTT. As protein: CASSRPGTATAEAFF.